Listed below are T cell receptor beta chains from one sample, sequenced in a study of T cells in tuberculosis. Assay used: immunoSEQ multiplex PCR; TCRdb lists only in-frame clones, some missing. The data hold about 59,000 clones, with approximately 81% observed a single time. The source material was CD1b-GMM tetramer-negative cells sorted from PBMCs. The source is an adult woman with latent tuberculosis. Both conserved end residues are part of each CDR3. Each record gives: V gene, D gene, J gene, CDR3 protein. D genes are given only for firm matches.

>TRBV6-5|NA|NA
CASSYSGGMGPYEQYF
>TRBV7-2|TRBD1|TRBJ2-7
CANSAGQGVLYEQYF
>TRBV28|NA|TRBJ2-3
CASSFPTGLSTSTDTQYF
>TRBV5-1|TRBD1|TRBJ1-2
CASSLGQGAGGYTF
>TRBV27|TRBD2|TRBJ2-3
CASSPGTISTDTQYF
>TRBV6-1|NA|TRBJ1-1
CASSEPPGGSMNTEAFF
>TRBV2|TRBD1|TRBJ2-3
CASSEWTGKGADTQYF
>TRBV7-9|NA|TRBJ2-2
CASSLVWGQNTGELFF
>TRBV7-2|TRBD1|TRBJ2-5
CASSWDRGKETQYF
>TRBV7-8|NA|TRBJ1-5
CASNRTDTRKPQHF
>TRBV6-1|TRBD2|TRBJ2-7
CASTRGGGPSYEQYF
>TRBV5-1|NA|TRBJ1-1
CASSPTAINEAFF
>TRBV7-9|NA|TRBJ1-2
CASSLGSVMYTF
>TRBV29-1|TRBD2|TRBJ2-3
CSVEGRGGDTQYF
>TRBV6-1|TRBD1|TRBJ2-7
CASPGQGPYEQYF
>TRBV9|NA|TRBJ2-5
CASSVGGTYQETQYF
>TRBV6-6|TRBD1|TRBJ2-7
CASNRQGVSYEQYF
>TRBV19|NA|TRBJ1-6
CATSSGYNSPLHF
>TRBV18|TRBD1|TRBJ1-2
CASSPSRPGGNYGYTF
>TRBV5-1|NA|TRBJ2-6
CASSIGQTSGANVLTF
>TRBV10-1|NA|TRBJ2-1
CASRTPSPLGGRQFF
>TRBV9|NA|TRBJ1-1
CASSARQNTEAFF
>TRBV28|NA|TRBJ2-7
CASSLIAREQYF
>TRBV14|NA|TRBJ1-1
CASSPRGNTEAFF
>TRBV7-9|NA|TRBJ2-7
CASSQGGHEQYF
>TRBV6-5|TRBD1|TRBJ1-4
CASSRDRSFEKLFF
>TRBV18|TRBD1|TRBJ2-7
CASSPRQGAREQYF
>TRBV27|NA|TRBJ1-1
CASHQGIGNTEAFF
>TRBV9|NA|TRBJ2-2
CASSVTDRNTGELFF
>TRBV7-2|TRBD1|TRBJ1-2
CASSLALQGAEGYTF
>TRBV5-8|NA|TRBJ1-1
CASNRENWGVSTEAFF
>TRBV5-1|NA|TRBJ1-1
CASSLVQGFLGTEAFF
>TRBV28|NA|TRBJ1-1
CASSPRGAEGTEAFF